This TCR beta chain was sequenced in a study of technical replicates of blood from several donors (dated by TCRdb to about 2017). This clone was counted once. There is no known antigen for this receptor. Base qualities are not recorded, but no much larger clone differs from it by a single base. Receptors were amplified or captured by the immunoSEQ multiplex PCR assay. Not all clones reach the TCRdb copy of this immuneACCESS table, which keeps in-frame sequences only. Checked studies attribute under half of the gap to unresolved V genes and leave the rest unexplained. The sample table holds 60,000 to 90,000 clones, of which approximately 97% were seen once. The ten biggest clones cover under 0.3% of the sample. The germline V gene sets CDR1 to SGHRS and CDR2 to YFSETQ. Unmatched junction bases come to 5, with V trimmed by 2 bases and J by 3 bases. The CDR3 has 14 amino acids, counting the end cysteine and phenylalanine. Of the read, only the CDR3 DNA is kept; its 42 bases are in frame from base 1.

Sequences were obtained from T cells isolated from PBMCs. The sequence derives from a human donor in good health. The V and J genes are TRBV5-1 and TRBJ2-7; 7 bases in the junction line up with TRBD1. The nucleotide sequence is given as TGCGCCAGCAGCTTAGGACAGGTCAGCTACGAGCAGTACTTC. This gives the protein CASSLGQVSYEQYF.